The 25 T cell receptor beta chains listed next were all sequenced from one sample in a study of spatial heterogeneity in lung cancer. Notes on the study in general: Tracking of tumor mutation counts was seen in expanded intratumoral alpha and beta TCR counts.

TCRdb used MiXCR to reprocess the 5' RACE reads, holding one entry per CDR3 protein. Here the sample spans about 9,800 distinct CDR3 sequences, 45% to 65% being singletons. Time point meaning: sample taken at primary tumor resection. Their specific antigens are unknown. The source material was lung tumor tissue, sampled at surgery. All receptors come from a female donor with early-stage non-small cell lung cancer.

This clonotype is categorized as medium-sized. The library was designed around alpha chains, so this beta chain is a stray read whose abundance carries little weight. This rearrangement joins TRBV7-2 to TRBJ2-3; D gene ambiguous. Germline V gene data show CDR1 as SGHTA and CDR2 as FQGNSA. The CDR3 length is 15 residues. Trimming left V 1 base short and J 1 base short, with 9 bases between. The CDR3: CASSLGSIGTDTQYF. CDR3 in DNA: TGTGCCAGCAGCTTAGGCAGCATTGGCACAGATACGCAGTATTTT.

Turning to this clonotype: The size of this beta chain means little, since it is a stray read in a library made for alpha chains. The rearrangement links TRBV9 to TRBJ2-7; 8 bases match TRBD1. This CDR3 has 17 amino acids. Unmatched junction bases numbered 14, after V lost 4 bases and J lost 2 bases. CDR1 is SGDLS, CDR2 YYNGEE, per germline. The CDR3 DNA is TGTGCCAGCAGCCCCCACGAATCCGGGACAGGTACCTACGAGCAGTACTTC. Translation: CASSPHESGTGTYEQYF.

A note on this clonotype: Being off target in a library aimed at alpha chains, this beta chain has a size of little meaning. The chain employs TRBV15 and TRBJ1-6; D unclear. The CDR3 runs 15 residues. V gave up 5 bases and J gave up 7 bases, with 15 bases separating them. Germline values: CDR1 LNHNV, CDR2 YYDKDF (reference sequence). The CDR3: CATSVSQTANSPLHF. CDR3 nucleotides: TGTGCCACCAGCGTGAGTCAAACAGCCAATTCACCCCTCCACTTT.

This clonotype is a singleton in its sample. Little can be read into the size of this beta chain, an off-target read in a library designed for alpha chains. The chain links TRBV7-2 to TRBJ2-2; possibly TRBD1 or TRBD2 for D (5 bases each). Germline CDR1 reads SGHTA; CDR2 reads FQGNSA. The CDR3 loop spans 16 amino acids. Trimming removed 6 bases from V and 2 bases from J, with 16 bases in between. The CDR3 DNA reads TGTGCCAGCAGAACTCCCGGGACCGCTAACACCGGGGAGCTGTTTTTT. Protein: CASRTPGTANTGELFF.

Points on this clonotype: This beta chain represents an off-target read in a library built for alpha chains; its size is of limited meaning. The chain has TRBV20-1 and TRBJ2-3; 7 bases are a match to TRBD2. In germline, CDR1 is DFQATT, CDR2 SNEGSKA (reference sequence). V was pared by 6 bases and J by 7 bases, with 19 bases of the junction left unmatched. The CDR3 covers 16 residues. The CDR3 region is CSAKLGGTHLLNTQYF. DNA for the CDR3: TGCAGTGCCAAGCTCGGGGGGACTCACCTTCTGAATACGCAGTATTTT.

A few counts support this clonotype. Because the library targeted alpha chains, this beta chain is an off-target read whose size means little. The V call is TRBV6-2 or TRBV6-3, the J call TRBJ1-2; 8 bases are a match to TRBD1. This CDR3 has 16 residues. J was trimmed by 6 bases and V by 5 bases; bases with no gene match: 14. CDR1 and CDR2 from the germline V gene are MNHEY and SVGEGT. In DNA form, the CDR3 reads TGTGCCAGCAGTGCTTCCGGGACAGGCGCGGGAAATGGCTACACCTTC. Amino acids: CASSASGTGAGNGYTF.

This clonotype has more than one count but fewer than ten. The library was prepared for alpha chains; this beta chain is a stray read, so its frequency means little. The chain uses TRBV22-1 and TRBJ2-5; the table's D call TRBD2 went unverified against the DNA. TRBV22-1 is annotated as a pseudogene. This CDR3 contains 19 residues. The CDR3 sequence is CRDCISSQEGPGLGETQYF. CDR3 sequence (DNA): TGTCGTGATTGCATTAGCAGCCAAGAGGGCCCGGGACTAGGCGAGACCCAGTACTTC.

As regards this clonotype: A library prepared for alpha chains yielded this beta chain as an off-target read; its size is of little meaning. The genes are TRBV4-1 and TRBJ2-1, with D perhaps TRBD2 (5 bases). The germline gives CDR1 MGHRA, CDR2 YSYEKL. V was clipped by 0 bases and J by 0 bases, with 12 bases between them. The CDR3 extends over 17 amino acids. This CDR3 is CASSQDRLASSYNEQFF. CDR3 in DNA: TGCGCCAGCAGCCAAGATCGGCTAGCCTCCTCCTACAATGAGCAGTTCTTC.

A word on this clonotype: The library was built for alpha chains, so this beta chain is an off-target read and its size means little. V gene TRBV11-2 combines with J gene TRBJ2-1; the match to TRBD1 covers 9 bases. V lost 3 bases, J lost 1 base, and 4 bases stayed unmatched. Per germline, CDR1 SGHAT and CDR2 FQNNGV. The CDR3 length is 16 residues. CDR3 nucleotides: TGTGCCAGCAGCTTTACAGGGGGCGCTTCCTACAATGAGCAGTTCTTC. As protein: CASSFTGGASYNEQFF.

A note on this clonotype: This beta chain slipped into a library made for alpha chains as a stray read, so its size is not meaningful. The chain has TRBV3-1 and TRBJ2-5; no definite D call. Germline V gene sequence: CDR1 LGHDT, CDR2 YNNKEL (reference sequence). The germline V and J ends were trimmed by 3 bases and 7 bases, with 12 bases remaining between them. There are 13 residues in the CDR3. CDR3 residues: CASSQYLGGTQYF. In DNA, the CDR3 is TGTGCCAGCAGCCAGTATCTAGGCGGGACCCAGTACTTC.

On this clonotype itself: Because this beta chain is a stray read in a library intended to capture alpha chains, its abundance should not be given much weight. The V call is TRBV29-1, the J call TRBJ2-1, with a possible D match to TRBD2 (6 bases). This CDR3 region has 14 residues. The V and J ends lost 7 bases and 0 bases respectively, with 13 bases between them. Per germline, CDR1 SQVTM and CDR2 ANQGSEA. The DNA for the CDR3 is TGCAGCGCCGGTTCCGGGAGCTCCTACAATGAGCAGTTCTTC. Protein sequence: CSAGSGSSYNEQFF.

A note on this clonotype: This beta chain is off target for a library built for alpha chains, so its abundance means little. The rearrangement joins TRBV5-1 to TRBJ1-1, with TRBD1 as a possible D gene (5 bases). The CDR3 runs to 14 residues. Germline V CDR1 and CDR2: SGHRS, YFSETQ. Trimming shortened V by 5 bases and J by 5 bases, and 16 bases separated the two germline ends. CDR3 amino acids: CASRWAREETEAFF. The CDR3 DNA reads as TGCGCCAGCAGATGGGCCAGGGAAGAAACTGAAGCTTTCTTT.

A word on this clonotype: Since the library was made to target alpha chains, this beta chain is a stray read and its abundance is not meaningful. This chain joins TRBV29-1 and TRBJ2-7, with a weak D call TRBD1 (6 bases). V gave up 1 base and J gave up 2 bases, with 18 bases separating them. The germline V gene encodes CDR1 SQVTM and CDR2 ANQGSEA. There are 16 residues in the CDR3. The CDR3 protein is CSVEALEGHATYEQYF. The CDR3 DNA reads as TGCAGCGTTGAAGCGCTTGAGGGACACGCGACCTACGAGCAGTACTTC.

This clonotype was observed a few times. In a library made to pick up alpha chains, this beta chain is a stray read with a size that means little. CDR3 nucleotides: TGCAGTGCTAGAGATCCTGGACTTGGGGTGCAGTTCTTC. This gives the protein CSARDPGLGVQFF. The chain recombines TRBV20-1 with TRBJ2-1; D possibly corresponds to TRBD2 (5 bases). The germline V and J ends were trimmed by 0 bases and 12 bases, with 15 bases remaining between them. The CDR3 runs to 13 residues. The germline CDR1 and CDR2 sequences are DFQATT and SNEGSKA (reference sequence).

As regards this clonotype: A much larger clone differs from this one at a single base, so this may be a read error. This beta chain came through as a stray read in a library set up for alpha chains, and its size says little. DNA for the CDR3: TGTGCCAGCAGGCTGGGTTACGAGCAGTACTTC. Its translation: CASRLGYEQYF. The rearrangement links TRBV25-1 to TRBJ2-7, with D hard to call. Per germline, CDR1 MGHDK and CDR2 SYGVNS. V was pared by 6 bases and J by 4 bases, with 7 bases between. CDR3 length: 11 amino acids.

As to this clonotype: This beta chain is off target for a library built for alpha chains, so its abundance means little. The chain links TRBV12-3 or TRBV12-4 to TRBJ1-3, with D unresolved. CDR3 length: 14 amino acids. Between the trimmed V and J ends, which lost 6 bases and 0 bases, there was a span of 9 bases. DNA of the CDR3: TGTGCCAGCAGGAACCTAGGCTCTGGAAACACCATATATTTT. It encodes CASRNLGSGNTIYF.

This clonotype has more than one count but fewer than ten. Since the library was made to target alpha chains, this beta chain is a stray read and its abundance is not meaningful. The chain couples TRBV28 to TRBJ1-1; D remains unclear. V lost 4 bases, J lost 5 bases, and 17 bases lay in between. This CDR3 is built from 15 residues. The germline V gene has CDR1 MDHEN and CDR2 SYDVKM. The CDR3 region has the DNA TGTGCCAGCAGTTCCGGAGACTTTGACGAGACTGAAGCTTTCTTT. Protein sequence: CASSSGDFDETEAFF.

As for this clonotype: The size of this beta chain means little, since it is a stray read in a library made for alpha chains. CDR3 in amino acids: CASSPTVEGGGGIQYF. CDR3 DNA: TGTGCCAGCAGCCCTACGGTAGAGGGGGGTGGTGGCATTCAGTACTTC. V is TRBV7-3 and J is TRBJ2-4; D might be TRBD1 or TRBD2, each matching 6 bases. V was cut by 5 bases and J by 9 bases, with 23 bases left in between. This CDR3 comprises 16 residues. The germline V gene has CDR1 SGHTA and CDR2 FQGTGA.

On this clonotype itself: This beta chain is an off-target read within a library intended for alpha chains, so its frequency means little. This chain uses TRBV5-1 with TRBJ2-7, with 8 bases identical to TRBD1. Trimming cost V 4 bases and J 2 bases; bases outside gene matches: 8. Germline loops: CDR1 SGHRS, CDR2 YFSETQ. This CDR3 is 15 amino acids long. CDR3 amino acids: CASSLDTGGPYEQYF. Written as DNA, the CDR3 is TGCGCCAGCAGCCTAGATACAGGGGGTCCCTACGAGCAGTACTTC.

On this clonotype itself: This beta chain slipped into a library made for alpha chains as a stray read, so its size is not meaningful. CDR3 DNA: TGCAGTGCTAAAACCGGGACAGGGCCAAACGAGCAGTACTTC. It specifies CSAKTGTGPNEQYF. The chain links TRBV20-1 to TRBJ2-7, with TRBD1 matching 9 bases. The CDR3 is made up of 14 amino acids. Per germline, CDR1 DFQATT and CDR2 SNEGSKA (reference sequence). Trimming at V came to 4 bases and at J to 5 bases, leaving 9 bases not matched to a gene.

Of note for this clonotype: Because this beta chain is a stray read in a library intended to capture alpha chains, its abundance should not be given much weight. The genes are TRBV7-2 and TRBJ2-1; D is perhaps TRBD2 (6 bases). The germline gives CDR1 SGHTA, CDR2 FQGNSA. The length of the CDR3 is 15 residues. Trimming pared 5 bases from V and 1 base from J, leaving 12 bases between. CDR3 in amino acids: CASSAGGWSYNEQFF. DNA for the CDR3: TGTGCCAGCAGCGCCGGGGGTTGGTCCTACAATGAGCAGTTCTTC.

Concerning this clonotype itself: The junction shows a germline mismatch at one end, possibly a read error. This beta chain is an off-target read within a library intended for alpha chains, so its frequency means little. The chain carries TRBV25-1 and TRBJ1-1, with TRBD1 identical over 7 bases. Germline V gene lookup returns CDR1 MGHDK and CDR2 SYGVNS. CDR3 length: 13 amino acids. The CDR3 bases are TGTGCCAGCAGTGAACGAGGACAGGCAACCCTAGTCTTT. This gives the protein CASSERGQATLVF.

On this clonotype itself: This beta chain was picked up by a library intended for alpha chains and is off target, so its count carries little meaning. The DNA of the CDR3 is TGTGCCAGCAGCTTAGCGCCGGGGGGCCGTTCAAGCGAGCAGTTCTTC. It yields the protein CASSLAPGGRSSEQFF. J is TRBJ2-1 and V is TRBV7-8; D might be TRBD2 (7 bases). The CDR3 has 16 amino acids. Looked up from germline, CDR1 is SGHVS and CDR2 is FQNEAQ. V was cut by 0 bases and J by 10 bases, with 19 bases left in between.

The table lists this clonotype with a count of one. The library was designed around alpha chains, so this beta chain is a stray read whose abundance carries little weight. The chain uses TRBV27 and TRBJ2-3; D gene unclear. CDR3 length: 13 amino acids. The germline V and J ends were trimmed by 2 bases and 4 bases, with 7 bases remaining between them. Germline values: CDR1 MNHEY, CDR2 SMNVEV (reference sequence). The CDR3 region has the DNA TGTGCCAGCAGTTTAACCAGCCCAGATACGCAGTATTTT. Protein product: CASSLTSPDTQYF.

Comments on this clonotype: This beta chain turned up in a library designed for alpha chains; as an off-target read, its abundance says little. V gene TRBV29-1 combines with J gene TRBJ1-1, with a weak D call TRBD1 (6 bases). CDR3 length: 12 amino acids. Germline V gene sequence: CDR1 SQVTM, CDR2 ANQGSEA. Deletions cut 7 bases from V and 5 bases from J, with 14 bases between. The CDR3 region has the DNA TGCAGCGCGACCGTTAGGGGGACTGAAGCTTTCTTT. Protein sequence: CSATVRGTEAFF.